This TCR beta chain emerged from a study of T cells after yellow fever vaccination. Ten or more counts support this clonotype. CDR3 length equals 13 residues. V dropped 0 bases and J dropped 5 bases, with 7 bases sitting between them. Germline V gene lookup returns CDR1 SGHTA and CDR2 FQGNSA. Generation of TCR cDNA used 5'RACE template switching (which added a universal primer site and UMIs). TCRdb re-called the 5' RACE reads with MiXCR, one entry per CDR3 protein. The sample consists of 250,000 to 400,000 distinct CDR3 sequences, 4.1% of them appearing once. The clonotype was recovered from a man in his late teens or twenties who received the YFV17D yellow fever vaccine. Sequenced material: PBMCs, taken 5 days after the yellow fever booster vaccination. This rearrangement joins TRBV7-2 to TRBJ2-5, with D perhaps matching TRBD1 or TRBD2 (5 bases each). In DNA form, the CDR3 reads TGTGCCAGCAGCTTAGCCAGGGAGGAGACCCAGTACTTC. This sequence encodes CASSLAREETQYF.